The following is a T cell receptor beta chain sequence with its context. The antigen remains unidentified. This sample is drawn from a study of cytomegalovirus exposure and HLA in healthy donors. Regarding the study as a whole: The authors confirmed in vitro that a few CMV-associated chains were specific for CMV antigens. With high specificity and sensitivity, the classifier reportedly diagnosed cytomegalovirus status.

PCR employed 60 Vbeta and 13 Jbeta primers. Under the authors' procedure: Counted up in a later analysis, unique TCR beta chains came to some 82 million, with around 11 million shared. The table came from immunoSEQ multiplex PCR; TCRdb's copy has only in-frame clones and leaves some out. The V and J calls and the clone size are those of that table, but D and trimming were determined from the DNA. The data hold about 160,000 clones, with 82% observed a single time. This CDR3 spans 16 amino acids. This receptor was obtained from a male donor in good health and CMV-seronegative. The rearrangement joins TRBV21-1 to TRBJ2-1; the table assigns TRBD2, which was not confirmed against the DNA. TRBV21-1 is flagged as a pseudogene. The sample comprised PBMCs. The CDR3 coding sequence is TGTGCCAGTTCCAACCCCCGGGACTACTCCTACAATGAGCAGTTCTTC. Protein: CASSNPRDYSYNEQFF.